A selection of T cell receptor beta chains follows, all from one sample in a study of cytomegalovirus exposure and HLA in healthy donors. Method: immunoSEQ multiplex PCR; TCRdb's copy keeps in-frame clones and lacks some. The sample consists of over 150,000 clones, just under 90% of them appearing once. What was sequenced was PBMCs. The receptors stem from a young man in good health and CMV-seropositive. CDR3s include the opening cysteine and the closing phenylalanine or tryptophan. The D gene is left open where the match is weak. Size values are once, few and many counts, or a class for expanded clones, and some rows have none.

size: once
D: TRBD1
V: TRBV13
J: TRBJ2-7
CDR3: CASSLRQGAHEQYF
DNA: TGTGCCAGCAGCTTAAGGCAGGGGGCGCACGAGCAGTACTTC

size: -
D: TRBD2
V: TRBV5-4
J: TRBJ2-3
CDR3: CASSQPGGPDTQYF
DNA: TGTGCCAGCAGCCAGCCGGGGGGTCCAGATACGCAGTATTTT

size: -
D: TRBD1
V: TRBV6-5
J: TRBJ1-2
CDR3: CASKLGQGGWGYTF
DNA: TGTGCCAGCAAACTAGGACAGGGAGGATGGGGCTACACCTTC

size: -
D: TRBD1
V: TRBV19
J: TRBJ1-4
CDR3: CASSISGQGQQKLFF
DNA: TGTGCCAGTAGTATCTCGGGACAGGGGCAGCAAAAACTGTTTTTT

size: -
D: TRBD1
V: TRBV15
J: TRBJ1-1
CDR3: CATSRDRTGVEAFF
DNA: TGTGCCACCAGCAGAGACCGGACAGGGGTTGAAGCTTTCTTT

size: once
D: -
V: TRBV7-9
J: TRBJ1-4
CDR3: CASSPQYGVFFEKLFF
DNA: TGTGCCAGCAGCCCTCAGTACGGGGTTTTTTTTGAAAAACTGTTTTTT

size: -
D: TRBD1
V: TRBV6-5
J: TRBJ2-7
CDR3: CASRPRQGAYEQYF
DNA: TGTGCCAGCAGACCGAGACAGGGGGCCTACGAGCAGTACTTC

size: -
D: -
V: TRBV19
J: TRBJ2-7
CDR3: CASSISATAAYEQYF
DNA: TGTGCCAGTAGTATAAGTGCGACAGCCGCCTACGAGCAGTACTTC

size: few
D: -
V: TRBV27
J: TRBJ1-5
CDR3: CASSLRQASNQPQHF
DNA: TGTGCCAGCAGTCTTAGACAGGCCAGCAATCAGCCCCAGCATTTT

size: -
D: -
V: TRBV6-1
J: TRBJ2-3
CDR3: CASKVRILGTDTQYF
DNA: TGTGCCAGCAAAGTCAGGATACTGGGCACAGATACGCAGTATTTT

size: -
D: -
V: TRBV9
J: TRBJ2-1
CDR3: CASSVGPLNEQFF
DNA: TGTGCCAGCAGCGTAGGGCCCTTAAATGAGCAGTTCTTC

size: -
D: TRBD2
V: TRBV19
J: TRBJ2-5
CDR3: CASSIAAGEETQYF
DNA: TGTGCCAGTAGTATTGCAGCGGGAGAAGAGACCCAGTACTTC

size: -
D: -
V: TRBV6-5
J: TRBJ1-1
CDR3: CASAVRVNTEAFF
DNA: TGTGCCAGCGCTGTGAGGGTGAACACTGAAGCTTTCTTT

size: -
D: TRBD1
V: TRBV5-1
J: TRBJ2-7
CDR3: CASSLGQGLYEQYF
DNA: TGCGCCAGCAGCTTGGGACAGGGGCTCTACGAGCAGTACTTC

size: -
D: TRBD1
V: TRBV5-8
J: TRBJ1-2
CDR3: CASSLVLEGQGDYGYTF
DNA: TGTGCCAGCAGCTTGGTTTTAGAGGGACAGGGGGACTATGGCTACACCTTC

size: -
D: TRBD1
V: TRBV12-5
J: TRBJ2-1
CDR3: CASGLSRDRAGFSEQFF
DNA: TGTGCTAGTGGTTTGTCTCGGGACAGGGCCGGCTTTAGTGAGCAGTTCTTC

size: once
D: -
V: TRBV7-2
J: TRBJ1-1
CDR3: CASSLVGGRNTEAFF
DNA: TGTGCCAGCAGCTTAGTGGGGGGTAGGAACACTGAAGCTTTCTTT

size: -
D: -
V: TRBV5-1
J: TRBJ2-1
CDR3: CASSLAGASSYNEQFF
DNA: TGCGCCAGCAGCTTGGCAGGGGCTAGCTCCTACAATGAGCAGTTCTTC

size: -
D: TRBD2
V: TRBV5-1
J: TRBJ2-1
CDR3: CASSPTSVYNEQFF
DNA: TGCGCCAGCAGCCCGACTAGCGTGTACAATGAGCAGTTCTTC

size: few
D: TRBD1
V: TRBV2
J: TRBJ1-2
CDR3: CASNGQGRSNYGYTF
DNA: TGTGCCAGCAACGGACAGGGAAGGAGTAACTATGGCTACACCTTC

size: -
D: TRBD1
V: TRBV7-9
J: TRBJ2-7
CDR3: CASSPTGAYEQYF
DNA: TGTGCCAGCAGCCCTACAGGGGCGTACGAGCAGTACTTC

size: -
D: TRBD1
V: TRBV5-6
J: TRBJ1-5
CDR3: CASSLRGTGGVGQPQHF
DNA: TGTGCCAGCAGCTTGAGAGGGACAGGGGGCGTAGGACAGCCCCAGCATTTT

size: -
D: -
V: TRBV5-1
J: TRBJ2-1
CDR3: CASSTANGEQFF
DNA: TGCGCCAGCAGCACCGCTAACGGGGAGCAGTTCTTC

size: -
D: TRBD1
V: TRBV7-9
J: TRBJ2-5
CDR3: CASSPRTGMKTQYF
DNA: TGTGCCAGCAGCCCCCGGACAGGGATGAAGACCCAGTACTTC

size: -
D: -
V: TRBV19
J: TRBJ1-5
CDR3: CASSIDRGNNQPQHF
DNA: TGTGCCAGTAGTATAGACCGCGGGAATAATCAGCCCCAGCATTTT

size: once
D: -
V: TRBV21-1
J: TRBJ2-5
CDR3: CASSRRGQGGGETQYF
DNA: TGTGCCAGCAGTAGAAGGGGGCAGGGTGGGGGAGAGACCCAGTACTTC

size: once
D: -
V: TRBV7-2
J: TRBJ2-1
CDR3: CASSQYVDYEQFF
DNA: TGTGCCAGCAGCCAATACGTGGACTATGAGCAGTTCTTC

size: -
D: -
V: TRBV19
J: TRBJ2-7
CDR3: CASSIAGVSYEQYF
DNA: TGTGCCAGTAGTATAGCGGGAGTCAGCTACGAGCAGTACTTC

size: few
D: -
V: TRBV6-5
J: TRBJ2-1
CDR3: CASSLGNEQFF
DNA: TGTGCCAGCAGTCTCGGCAATGAGCAGTTCTTC

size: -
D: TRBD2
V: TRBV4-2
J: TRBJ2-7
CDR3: CASSRSGPLAATYWEQYF
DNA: TGTGCCAGCAGCCGCTCGGGCCCACTAGCGGCGACGTATTGGGAGCAGTACTTC

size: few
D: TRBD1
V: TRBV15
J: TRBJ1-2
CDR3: CATSRSAGGTNYGYTF
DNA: TGTGCCACCAGCAGGAGCGCAGGGGGGACTAACTATGGCTACACCTTC

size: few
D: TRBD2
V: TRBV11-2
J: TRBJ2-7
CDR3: CASSPHAAGAIEQYF
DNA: TGTGCCAGCAGCCCCCACGCAGCGGGAGCTATTGAGCAGTACTTC

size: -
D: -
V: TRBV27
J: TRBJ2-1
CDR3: CASSPVAGNEQFF
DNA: TGTGCCAGCAGCCCCGTTGCGGGCAATGAGCAGTTCTTC

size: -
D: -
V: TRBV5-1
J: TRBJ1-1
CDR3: CASSFAGASTEAFF
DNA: TGCGCCAGCAGCTTTGCAGGGGCAAGCACTGAAGCTTTCTTT

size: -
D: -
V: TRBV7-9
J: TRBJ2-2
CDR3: CASSLARGTLNTGELFF
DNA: TGTGCCAGCAGCTTAGCCAGGGGGACTTTGAACACCGGGGAGCTGTTTTTT

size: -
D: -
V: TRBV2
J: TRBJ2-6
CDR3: CASSADSSGANVLTF
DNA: TGTGCCAGCAGTGCGGACAGCTCTGGGGCCAACGTCCTGACTTTC

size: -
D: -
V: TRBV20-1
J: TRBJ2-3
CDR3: CSAMQDTQYF
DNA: TGCAGTGCTATGCAGGATACGCAGTATTTT

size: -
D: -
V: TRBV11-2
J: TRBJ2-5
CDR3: CASSPSLGLSQETQYF
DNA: TGTGCCAGCAGCCCTAGCCTCGGACTTTCGCAAGAGACCCAGTACTTC

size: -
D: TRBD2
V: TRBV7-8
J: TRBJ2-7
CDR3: CASSLEPGLAYEQYF
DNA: TGTGCCAGCAGCTTAGAACCGGGACTAGCCTACGAGCAGTACTTC

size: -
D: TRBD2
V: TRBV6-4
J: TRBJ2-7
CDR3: CASSVAGNLYEQYF
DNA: TGTGCCAGCAGTGTAGCGGGAAACCTATACGAGCAGTACTTC

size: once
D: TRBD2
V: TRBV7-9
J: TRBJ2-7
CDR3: CASSTLAGGPNEQYF
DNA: TGTGCCAGCAGTACACTAGCGGGAGGGCCCAACGAGCAGTACTTC

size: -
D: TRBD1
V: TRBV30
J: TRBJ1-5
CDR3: CAWRSGMTGQGFQPQHF
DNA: TGTGCCTGGAGGAGTGGTATGACCGGACAGGGGTTTCAGCCCCAGCATTTT

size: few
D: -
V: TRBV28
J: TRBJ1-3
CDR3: CASSLTTEYSGNTIYF
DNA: TGTGCCAGCAGTTTGACGACGGAGTACTCTGGAAACACCATATATTTT

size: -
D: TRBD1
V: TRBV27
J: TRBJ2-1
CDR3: CASSSRTGINEQFF
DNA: TGTGCCAGCAGTTCAAGGACAGGGATCAATGAGCAGTTCTTC

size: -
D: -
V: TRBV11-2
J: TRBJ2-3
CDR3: CASSSTSGATDTQYF
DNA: TGTGCCAGCAGCTCTACGAGCGGAGCCACAGATACGCAGTATTTT

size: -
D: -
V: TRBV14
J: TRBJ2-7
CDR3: CASSQESSYIYEQYF
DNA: TGTGCCAGCAGCCAAGAATCTAGCTATATTTACGAGCAGTACTTC

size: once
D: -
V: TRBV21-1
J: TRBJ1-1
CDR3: CAGHSRGGMNTEAFF
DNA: TGTGCCGGTCACTCCCGGGGGGGCATGAACACTGAAGCTTTCTTT

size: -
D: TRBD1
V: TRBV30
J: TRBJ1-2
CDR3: CAWRPIQGPTPTNYGYTF
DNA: TGTGCCTGGAGGCCAATACAGGGGCCTACACCCACTAACTATGGCTACACCTTC

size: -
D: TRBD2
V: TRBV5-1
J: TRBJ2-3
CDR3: CASSSQGLAGTDTQYF
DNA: TGCGCCAGCAGCTCCCAGGGTCTAGCGGGCACAGATACGCAGTATTTT

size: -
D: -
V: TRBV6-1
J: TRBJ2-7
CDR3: CASNWQGNEQYF
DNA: TGTGCCAGCAACTGGCAGGGCAACGAGCAGTACTTC

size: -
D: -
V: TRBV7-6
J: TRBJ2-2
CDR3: CASSLSNPGGELFF
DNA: TGTGCCAGCAGCTTGTCCAACCCGGGCGGGGAGCTGTTTTTT

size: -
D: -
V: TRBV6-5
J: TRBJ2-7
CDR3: CASSYSAAGFFYEQYF
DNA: TGTGCCAGCAGTTACTCGGCAGCAGGCTTCTTCTACGAGCAGTACTTC

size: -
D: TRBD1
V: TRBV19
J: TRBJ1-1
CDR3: CASSHDRAMDEAFF
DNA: TGTGCCAGTAGCCACGACAGGGCCATGGATGAAGCTTTCTTT

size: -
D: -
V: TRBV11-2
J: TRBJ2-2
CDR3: CASSLTRAGELFF
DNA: TGTGCCAGCAGCTTAACCAGGGCCGGGGAGCTGTTTTTT

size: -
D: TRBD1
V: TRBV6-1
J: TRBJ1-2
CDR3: CASSEFGQGMSYTF
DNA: TGTGCCAGCAGTGAATTCGGACAGGGGATGAGCTACACCTTC

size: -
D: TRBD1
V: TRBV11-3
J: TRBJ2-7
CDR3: CASSLIGTGGSEQYF
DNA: TGTGCCAGCAGCTTAATCGGGACAGGGGGCAGCGAGCAGTACTTC

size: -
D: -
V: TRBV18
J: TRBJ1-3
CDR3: CASSPTQGSSGNTIYF
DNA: TGTGCCAGCTCACCTACGCAGGGAAGCTCTGGAAACACCATATATTTT

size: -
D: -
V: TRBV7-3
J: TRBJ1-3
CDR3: CASSLSGGPGNTIYF
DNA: TGTGCCAGCAGCTTATCCGGGGGTCCTGGAAACACCATATATTTT